This TCR beta chain was sequenced during a study of blood T cell repertoires in COVID-19. Across the study: PBMCs, B-cell-depleted T cells, or T cells provided the cDNA or gDNA that made up the material.

The CDR3 totals 16 residues. V shed 5 bases, J shed 9 bases, and the junction held 11 bases outside the gene matches. Germline values: CDR1 LNHDA, CDR2 SQIVND (reference sequence). Profiled with immunoSEQ multiplex PCR; TCRdb holds only in-frame clones, not every one. The table includes 250,000 to 400,000 clones, approximately 88% detected once. Assignment of participants to cohorts was predicated upon participant-reported clinical history. Two negative PCRs, clearance, or symptom resolution were required of recovered Cohort 3 donors. The sequence was collected from a man aged 55 to 69 who had recovered from COVID-19. This rearrangement joins TRBV19 to TRBJ2-1, with 12 bases fitting TRBD2. Specimen: PBMCs or T cells enriched from blood (not recorded which). CDR3 bases: TGTGCCAGTAGTCTTCGACTAGCGGGAGATCGGGGTGAGCAGTTCTTC. The encoded protein is CASSLRLAGDRGEQFF.